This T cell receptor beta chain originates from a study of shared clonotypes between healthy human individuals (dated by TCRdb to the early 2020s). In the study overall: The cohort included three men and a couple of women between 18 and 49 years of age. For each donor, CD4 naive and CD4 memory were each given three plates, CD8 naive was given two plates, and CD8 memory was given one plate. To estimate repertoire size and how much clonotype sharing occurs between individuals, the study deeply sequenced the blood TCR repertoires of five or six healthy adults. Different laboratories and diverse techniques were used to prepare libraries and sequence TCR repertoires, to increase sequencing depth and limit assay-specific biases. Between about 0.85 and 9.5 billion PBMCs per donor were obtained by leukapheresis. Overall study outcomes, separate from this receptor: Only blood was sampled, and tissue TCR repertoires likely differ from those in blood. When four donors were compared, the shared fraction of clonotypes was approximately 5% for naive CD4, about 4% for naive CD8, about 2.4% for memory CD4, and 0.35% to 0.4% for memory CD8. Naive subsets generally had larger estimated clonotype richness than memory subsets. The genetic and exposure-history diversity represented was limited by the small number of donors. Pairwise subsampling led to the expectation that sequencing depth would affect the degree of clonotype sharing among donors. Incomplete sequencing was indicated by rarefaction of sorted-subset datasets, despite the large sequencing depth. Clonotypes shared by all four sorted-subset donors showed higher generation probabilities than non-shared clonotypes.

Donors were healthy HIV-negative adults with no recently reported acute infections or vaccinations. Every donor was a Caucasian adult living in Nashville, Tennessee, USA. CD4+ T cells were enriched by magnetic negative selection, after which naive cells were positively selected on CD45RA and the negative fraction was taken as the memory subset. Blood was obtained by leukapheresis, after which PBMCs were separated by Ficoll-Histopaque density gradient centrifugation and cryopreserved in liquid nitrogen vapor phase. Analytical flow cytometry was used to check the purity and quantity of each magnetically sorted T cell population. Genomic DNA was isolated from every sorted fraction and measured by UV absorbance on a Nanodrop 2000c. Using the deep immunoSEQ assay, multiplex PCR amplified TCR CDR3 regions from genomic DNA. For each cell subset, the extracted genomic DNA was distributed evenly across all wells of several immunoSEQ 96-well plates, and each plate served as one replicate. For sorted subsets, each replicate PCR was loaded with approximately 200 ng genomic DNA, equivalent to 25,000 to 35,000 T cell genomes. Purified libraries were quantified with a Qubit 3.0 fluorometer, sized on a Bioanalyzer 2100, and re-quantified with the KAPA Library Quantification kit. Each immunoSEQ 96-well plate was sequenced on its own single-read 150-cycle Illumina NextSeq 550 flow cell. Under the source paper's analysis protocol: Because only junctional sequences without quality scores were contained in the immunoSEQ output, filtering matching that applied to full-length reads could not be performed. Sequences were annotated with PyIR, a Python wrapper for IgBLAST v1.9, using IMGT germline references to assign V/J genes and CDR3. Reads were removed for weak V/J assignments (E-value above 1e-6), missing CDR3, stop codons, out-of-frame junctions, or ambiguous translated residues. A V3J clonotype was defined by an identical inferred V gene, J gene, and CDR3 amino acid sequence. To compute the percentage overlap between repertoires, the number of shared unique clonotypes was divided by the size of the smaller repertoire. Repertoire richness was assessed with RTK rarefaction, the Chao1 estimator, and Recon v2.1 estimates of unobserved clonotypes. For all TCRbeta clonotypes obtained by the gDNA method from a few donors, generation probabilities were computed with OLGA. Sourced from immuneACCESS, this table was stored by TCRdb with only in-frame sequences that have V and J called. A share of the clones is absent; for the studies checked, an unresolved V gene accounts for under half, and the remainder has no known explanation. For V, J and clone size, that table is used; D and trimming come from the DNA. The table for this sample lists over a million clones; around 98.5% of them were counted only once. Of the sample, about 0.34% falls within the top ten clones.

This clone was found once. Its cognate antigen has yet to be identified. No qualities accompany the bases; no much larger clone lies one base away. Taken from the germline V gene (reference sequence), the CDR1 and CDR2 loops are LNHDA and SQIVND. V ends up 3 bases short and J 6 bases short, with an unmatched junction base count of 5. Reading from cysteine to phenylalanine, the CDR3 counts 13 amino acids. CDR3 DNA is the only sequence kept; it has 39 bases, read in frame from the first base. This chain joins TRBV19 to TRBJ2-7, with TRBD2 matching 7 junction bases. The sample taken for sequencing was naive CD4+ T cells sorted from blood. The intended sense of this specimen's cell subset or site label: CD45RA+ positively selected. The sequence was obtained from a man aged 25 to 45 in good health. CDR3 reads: CASSIGGEGEQYF. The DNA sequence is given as TGTGCCAGTAGTATCGGCGGGGAGGGCGAGCAGTACTTC.